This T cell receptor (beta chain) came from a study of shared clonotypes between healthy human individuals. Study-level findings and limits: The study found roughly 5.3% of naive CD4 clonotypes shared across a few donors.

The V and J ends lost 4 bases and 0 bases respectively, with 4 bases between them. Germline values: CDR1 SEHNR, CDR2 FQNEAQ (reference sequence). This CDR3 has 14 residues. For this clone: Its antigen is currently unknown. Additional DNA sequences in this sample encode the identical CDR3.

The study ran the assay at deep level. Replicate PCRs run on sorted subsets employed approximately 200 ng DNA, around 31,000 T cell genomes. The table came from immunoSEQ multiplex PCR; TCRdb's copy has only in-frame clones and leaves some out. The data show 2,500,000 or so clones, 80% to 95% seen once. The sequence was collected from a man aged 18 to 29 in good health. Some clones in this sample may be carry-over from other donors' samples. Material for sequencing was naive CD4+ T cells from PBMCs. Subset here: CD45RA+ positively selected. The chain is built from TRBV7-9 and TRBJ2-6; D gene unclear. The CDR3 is CASSSNSGANVLTF. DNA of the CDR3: TGTGCCAGCAGCTCAAACTCTGGGGCCAACGTCCTGACTTTC.